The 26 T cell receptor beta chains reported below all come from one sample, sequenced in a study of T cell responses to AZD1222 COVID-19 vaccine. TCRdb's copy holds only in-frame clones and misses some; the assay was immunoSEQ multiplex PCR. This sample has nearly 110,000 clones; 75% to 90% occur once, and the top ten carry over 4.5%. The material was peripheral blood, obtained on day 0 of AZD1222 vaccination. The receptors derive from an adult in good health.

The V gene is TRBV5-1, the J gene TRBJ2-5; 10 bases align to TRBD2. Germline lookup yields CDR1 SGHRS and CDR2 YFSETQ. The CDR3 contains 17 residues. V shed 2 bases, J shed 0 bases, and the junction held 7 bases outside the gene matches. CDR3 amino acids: CASSFLPTSGYQETQYF. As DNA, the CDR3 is TGCGCCAGCAGCTTTCTCCCGACTAGCGGGTACCAAGAGACCCAGTACTTC.

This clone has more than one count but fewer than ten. The DNA for the CDR3 is TGTGCCAGCAGCTTGGACAGGGTCGAGCCCGGGGAGCTGTTTTTT. Protein product: CASSLDRVEPGELFF. The genes are TRBV2 and TRBJ2-2; 8 positions match TRBD1. The CDR3 extends over 15 amino acids. V trimming: 6 bases; J trimming: 6 bases; junction bases outside the gene matches: 9. Germline assignment: CDR1 SNHLY and CDR2 FYNNEI. The full variable domain, with the rest looked up from reference TRBV2 and TRBJ2-2, is EPEVTQTPSHQVTQMGQEVILRCVPISNHLYFYWYRQILGQKVEFLVSFYNNEISEKSEIFDDQFSVERPDGSNFTLKIRSTKLEDSAMYFCASSLDRVEPGELFFGEGSRLTVL.

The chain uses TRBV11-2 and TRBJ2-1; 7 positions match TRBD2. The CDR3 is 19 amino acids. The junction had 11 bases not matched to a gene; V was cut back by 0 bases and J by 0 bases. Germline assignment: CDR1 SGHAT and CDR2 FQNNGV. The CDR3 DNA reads TGTGCCAGCAGCTTAGATGGGCTCGCGGGAGTCCCCTCCTACAATGAGCAGTTCTTC. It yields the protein CASSLDGLAGVPSYNEQFF.

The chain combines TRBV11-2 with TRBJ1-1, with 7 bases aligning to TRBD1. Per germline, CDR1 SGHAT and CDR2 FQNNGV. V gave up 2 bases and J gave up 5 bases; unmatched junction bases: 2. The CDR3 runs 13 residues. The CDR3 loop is CASSLQGGTEAFF. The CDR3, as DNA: TGTGCCAGCAGCTTACAGGGGGGGACTGAAGCTTTCTTT. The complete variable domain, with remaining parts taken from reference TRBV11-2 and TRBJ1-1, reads EAGVAQSPRYKIIEKRQSVAFWCNPISGHATLYWYQQILGQGPKLLIQFQNNGVVDDSQLPKDRFSAERLKGVDSTLKIQPAKLEDSAVYLCASSLQGGTEAFFGQGTRLTVV.

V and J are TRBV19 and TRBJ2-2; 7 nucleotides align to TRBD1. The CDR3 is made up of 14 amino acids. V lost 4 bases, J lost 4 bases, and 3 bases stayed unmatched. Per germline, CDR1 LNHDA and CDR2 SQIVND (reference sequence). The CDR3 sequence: CASSTTGVTGELFF. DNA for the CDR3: TGTGCCAGTAGTACCACAGGGGTCACCGGGGAGCTGTTTTTT.

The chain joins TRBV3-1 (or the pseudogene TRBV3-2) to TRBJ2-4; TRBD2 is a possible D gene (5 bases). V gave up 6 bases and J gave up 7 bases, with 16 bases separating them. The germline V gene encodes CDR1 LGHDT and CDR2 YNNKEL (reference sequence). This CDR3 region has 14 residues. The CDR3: CASSEGAGMNIQYF. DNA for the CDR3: TGTGCCAGCAGTGAGGGTGCCGGGATGAACATTCAGTACTTC.

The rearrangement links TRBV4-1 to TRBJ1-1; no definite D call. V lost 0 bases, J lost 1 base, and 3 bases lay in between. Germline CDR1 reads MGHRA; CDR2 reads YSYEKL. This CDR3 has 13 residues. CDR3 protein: CASSQERNTEAFF. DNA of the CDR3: TGCGCCAGCAGCCAAGAACGGAACACTGAAGCTTTCTTT.

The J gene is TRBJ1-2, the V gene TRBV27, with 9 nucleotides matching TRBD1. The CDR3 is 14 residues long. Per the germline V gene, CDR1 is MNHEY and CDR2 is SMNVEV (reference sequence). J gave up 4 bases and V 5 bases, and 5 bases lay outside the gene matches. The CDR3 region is CASSISTGGYGYTF. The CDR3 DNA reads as TGTGCCAGCAGTATCTCGACAGGGGGCTATGGCTACACCTTC.

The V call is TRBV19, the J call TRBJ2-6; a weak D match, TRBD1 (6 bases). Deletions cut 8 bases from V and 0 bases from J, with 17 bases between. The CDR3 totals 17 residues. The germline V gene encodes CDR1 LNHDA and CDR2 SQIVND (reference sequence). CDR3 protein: CASGGIQGRSGANVLTF. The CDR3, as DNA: TGTGCCAGTGGGGGTATACAGGGACGCTCTGGGGCCAACGTCCTGACTTTC.

CDR3 bases: TGTGCCACCAGCGCACCGGGACAGGGGCTTTTCTATGGCTACACCTTC. Amino acid sequence: CATSAPGQGLFYGYTF. This rearrangement joins TRBV15 to TRBJ1-2, with 10 bases lining up with TRBD1. Looked up from germline, CDR1 is LNHNV and CDR2 is YYDKDF (reference sequence). V trimming: 5 bases; J trimming: 4 bases; junction bases outside the gene matches: 10. The CDR3 runs 16 residues.

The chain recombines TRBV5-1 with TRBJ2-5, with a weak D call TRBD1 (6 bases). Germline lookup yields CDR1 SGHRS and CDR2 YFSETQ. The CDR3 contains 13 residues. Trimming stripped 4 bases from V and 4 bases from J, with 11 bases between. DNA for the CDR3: TGCGCCAGCAGCCTCGACAGGCCAGAGACCCAGTACTTC. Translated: CASSLDRPETQYF.

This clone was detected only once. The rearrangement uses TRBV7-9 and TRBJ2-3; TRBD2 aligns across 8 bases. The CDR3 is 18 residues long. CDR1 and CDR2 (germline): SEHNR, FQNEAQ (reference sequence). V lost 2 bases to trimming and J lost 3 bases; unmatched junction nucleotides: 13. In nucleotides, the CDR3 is TGTGCCAGCAGCTTAAGTTCGTGGAGCGGGGGTGGGACAGATACGCAGTATTTT. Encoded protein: CASSLSSWSGGGTDTQYF.

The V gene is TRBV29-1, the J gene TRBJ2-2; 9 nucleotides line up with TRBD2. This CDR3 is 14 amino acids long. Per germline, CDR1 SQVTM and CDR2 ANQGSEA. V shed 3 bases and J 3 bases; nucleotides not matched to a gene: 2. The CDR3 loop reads CSVDAGGHTGELFF. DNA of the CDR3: TGCAGCGTTGATGCGGGAGGGCACACCGGGGAGCTGTTTTTT.

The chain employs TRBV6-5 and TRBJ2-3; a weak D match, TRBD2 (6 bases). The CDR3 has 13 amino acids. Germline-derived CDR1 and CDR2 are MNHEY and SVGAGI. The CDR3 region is CGGGRGGTDTQYF. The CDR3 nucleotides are TGTGGTGGCGGGCGCGGGGGCACAGATACGCAGTATTTT.

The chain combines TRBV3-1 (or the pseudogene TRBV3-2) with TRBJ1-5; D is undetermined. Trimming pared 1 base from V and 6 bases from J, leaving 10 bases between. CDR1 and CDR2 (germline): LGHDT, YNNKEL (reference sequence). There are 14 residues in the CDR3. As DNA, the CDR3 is TGTGCCAGCAGCCAAGCCGGATACGGTCAGCCCCAGCATTTT. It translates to CASSQAGYGQPQHF.

CDR3 sequence (DNA): TGTGCCAGCAGTTACGGACTAGCGGGAGGCATCACAGATACGCAGTATTTT. It is translated as CASSYGLAGGITDTQYF. This rearrangement joins TRBV6-7 to TRBJ2-3; 14 bases are a match to TRBD2. TRBV6-7 qualifies as an ORF whose function is uncertain. The V gene end was trimmed by 2 bases and the J gene end by 2 bases; junction bases not matched to a gene: 3. The CDR3 extends over 17 amino acids.

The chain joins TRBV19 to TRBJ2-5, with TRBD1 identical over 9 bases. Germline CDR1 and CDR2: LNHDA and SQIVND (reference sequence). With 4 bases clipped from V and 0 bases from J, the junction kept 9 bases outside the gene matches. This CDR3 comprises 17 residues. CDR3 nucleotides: TGTGCCAGTAGTACCGGACAGGGGCGACCGTACCAAGAGACCCAGTACTTC. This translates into CASSTGQGRPYQETQYF.

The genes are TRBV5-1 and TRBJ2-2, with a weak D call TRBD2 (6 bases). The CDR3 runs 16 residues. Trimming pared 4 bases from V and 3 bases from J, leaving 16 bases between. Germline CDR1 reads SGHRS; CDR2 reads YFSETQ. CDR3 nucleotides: TGCGCCAGCAGCCAAATCCCGGGACTGGACACCGGGGAGCTGTTTTTT. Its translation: CASSQIPGLDTGELFF.

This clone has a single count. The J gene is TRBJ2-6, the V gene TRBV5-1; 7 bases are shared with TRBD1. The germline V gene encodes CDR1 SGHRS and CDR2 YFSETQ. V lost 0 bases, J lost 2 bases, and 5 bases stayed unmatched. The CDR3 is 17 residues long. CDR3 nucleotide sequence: TGCGCCAGCAGCTTGGAAGGGGGCGCAACTGGGGCCAACGTCCTGACTTTC. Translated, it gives CASSLEGGATGANVLTF. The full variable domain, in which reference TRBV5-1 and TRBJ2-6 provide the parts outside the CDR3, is KAGVTQTPRYLIKTRGQQVTLSCSPISGHRSVSWYQQTPGQGLQFLFEYFSETQRNKGNFPGRFSGRQFSNSRSEMNVSTLELGDSALYLCASSLEGGATGANVLTFGAGSRLTVL.

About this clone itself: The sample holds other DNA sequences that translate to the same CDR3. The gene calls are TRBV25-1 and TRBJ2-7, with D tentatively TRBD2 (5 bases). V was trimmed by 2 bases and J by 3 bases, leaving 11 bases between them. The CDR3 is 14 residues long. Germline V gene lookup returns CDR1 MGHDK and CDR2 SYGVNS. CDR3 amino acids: CASSESGRSYEQYF. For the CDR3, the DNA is TGTGCCAGCAGTGAAAGCGGCAGGAGCTACGAGCAGTACTTC.

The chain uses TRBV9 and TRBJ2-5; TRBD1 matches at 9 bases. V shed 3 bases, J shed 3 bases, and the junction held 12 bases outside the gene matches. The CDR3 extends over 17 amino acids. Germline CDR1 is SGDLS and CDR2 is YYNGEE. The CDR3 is CASSAGPGQGIKETQYF. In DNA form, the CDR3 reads TGTGCCAGCAGCGCAGGACCGGGACAGGGAATAAAAGAGACCCAGTACTTC.

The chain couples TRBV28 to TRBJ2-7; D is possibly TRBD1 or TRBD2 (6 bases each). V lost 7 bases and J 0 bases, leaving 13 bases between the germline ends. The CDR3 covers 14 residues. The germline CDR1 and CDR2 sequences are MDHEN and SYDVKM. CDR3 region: CASTPGGYSYEQYF. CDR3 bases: TGTGCCAGCACCCCCGGGGGCTACTCCTACGAGCAGTACTTC.

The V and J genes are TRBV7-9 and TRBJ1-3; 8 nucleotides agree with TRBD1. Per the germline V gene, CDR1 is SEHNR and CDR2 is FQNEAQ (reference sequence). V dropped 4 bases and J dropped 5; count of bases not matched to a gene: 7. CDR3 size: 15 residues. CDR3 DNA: TGTGCCAGCAGCTCTGGACAGGGCGCACGAAACACCATATATTTT. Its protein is CASSSGQGARNTIYF.

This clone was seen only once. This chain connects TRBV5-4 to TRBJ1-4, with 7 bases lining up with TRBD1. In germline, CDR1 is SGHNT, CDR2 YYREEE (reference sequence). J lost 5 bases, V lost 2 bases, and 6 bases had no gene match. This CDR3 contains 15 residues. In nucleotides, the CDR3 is TGTGCCAGCAGCTTCTGGGACAGCAAGAATGAAAAACTGTTTTTT. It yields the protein CASSFWDSKNEKLFF.

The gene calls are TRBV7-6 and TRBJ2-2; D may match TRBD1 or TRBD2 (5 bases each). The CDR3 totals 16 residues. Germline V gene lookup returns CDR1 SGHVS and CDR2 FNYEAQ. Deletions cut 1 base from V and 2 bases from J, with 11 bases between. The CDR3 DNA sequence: TGTGCCAGCAGCTTAGTAGGTGGGACCAACACCGGGGAGCTGTTTTTT. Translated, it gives CASSLVGGTNTGELFF. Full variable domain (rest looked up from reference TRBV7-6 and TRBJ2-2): GAGVSQSPRYKVTKRGQDVALRCDPISGHVSLYWYRQALGQGPEFLTYFNYEAQQDKSGLPNDRFSAERPEGSISTLTIQRTEQRDSAMYRCASSLVGGTNTGELFFGEGSRLTVL.

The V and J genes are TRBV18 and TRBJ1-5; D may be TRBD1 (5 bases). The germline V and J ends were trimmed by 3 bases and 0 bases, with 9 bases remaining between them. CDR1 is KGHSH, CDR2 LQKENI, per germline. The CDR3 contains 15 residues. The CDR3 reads CASSPGTASNQPQHF. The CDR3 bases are TGTGCCAGCTCACCCGGGACGGCTAGCAATCAGCCCCAGCATTTT.